This is a list of T cell receptor beta chains from one sample in a study of cytomegalovirus exposure and HLA in healthy donors. Repertoires were generated with immunoSEQ multiplex PCR, while TCRdb's copy carries only in-frame clones and drops some. In the table there are 110,000 or so clones, roughly 70% of which are singletons. Sequencing was carried out using PBMCs. The origin of the receptors is a man aged 18 to 29 in good health and CMV-seropositive. CDR3s include the opening cysteine and the closing phenylalanine or tryptophan. D genes are given only for firm matches. Clone size is stated in some rows and not others, as once, few, many or a class when expanded.

TRBD1	TRBV5-1	.	TRBJ2-2	CASSPDRGGTGELFF	TGCGCCAGCAGTCCGGACAGGGGTGGCACCGGGGAGCTGTTTTTT
.	TRBV11-1	.	TRBJ2-1	CASSLVEGAYNEQFF	TGTGCCAGCAGCTTAGTTGAGGGGGCCTACAATGAGCAGTTCTTC
TRBD1	TRBV4-1	few	TRBJ1-4	CASSQDRGLKLFF	TGCGCCAGCAGCCAGGACAGGGGGCTAAAACTGTTTTTT
TRBD1	TRBV5-1	.	TRBJ1-1	CASSLLTGGMRTEAFF	TGCGCCAGCAGCTTGTTAACAGGGGGCATGAGGACTGAAGCTTTCTTT
TRBD1	TRBV18	.	TRBJ2-3	CASLGQSADTQYF	TGTGCCAGCTTGGGACAGTCCGCAGATACGCAGTATTTT
.	TRBV2	.	TRBJ1-5	CASTRDLSNQPQHF	TGTGCCAGCACCCGGGATTTATCGAATCAGCCCCAGCATTTT
.	TRBV6-1	.	TRBJ2-7	CASSVLVGSSYEQYF	TGTGCCAGCAGTGTCCTAGTAGGGAGCTCCTACGAGCAGTACTTC
.	TRBV11-2	.	TRBJ2-5	CASSQQRVRQETQYF	TGTGCCAGCAGCCAACAGCGGGTCCGACAAGAGACCCAGTACTTC
TRBD1	TRBV5-1	.	TRBJ2-1	CASSLPSGTGITDEQFF	TGCGCCAGCAGCTTGCCATCTGGGACAGGGATAACGGATGAGCAGTTCTTC
.	TRBV25-1	few	TRBJ1-6	CASSGQRNSPLHF	TGTGCCAGCAGTGGGCAGAGGAATTCACCCCTCCACTTT
TRBD1	TRBV5-1	few	TRBJ1-2	CASSLQGDYGYTF	TGCGCCAGCAGCCTACAGGGGGACTATGGCTACACCTTC